This TCR beta chain is from a study of control samples from healthy donors and cancer patients. CDR1 is SEHNR, CDR2 FQNEAQ, per germline (reference sequence). The germline V and J ends were trimmed by 2 bases and 3 bases, with 10 bases remaining between them. This CDR3 is 14 amino acids long. The method was immunoSEQ multiplex PCR; TCRdb's version includes in-frame clones alone and lacks a portion of them. The sample contains over 110,000 clones, around nine tenths of which appear only once. Sequenced: blood. The source of this sequence is a man between 25 and 39 years old in good health. This chain uses TRBV7-9 with TRBJ2-5; no firm D call. CDR3: CASSLTNSKETQYF. CDR3 DNA sequence: TGTGCCAGCAGCTTAACCAACAGCAAAGAGACCCAGTACTTC.